Listed here are 11 T cell receptor beta chains from one sample, sequenced in a study of early T cells in non-severe SARS-CoV-2 infection. In TCRdb, the 5' RACE reads were re-called with MiXCR into one record per CDR3 protein. The sample shows some 57,000 distinct CDR3 sequences, roughly 5.9% of them seen only once. Sequences were obtained from whole blood. The receptors derive from an adult who was a healthcare worker with PCR-confirmed SARS-CoV-2 infection or an uninfected control (not recorded which).

This clonotype was counted ten times or more. The J gene is TRBJ1-5, the V gene TRBV28, with D perhaps matching TRBD1 (6 bases). The CDR3 totals 15 residues. Germline CDR1 MDHEN, CDR2 SYDVKM. Trimming left V 4 bases short and J 2 bases short, with 12 bases between. The CDR3 nucleotides read TGTGCCAGCAGTTGGGGGGGCGTGGGCAATCAGCCCCAGCATTTT. Its translation: CASSWGGVGNQPQHF.

This clonotype was observed many times. CDR3 region: CASSLEDSVFSYTF. Here the CDR3 DNA reads TGTGCCAGCAGCTTAGAGGATTCGGTGTTTAGCTACACCTTC. This chain links TRBV13 with TRBJ1-2; D not resolved. Trimming left V 1 base short and J 9 bases short, with 15 bases between. The CDR3 runs to 14 residues. Germline-derived CDR1 and CDR2 are PRHDT and FYEKMQ (reference sequence).

The rearrangement links TRBV29-1 to TRBJ2-1, with 15 bases aligning to TRBD2. The J segment lost 6 bases and the V segment lost 3 bases, leaving 12 bases of the junction unmatched. The germline V gene has CDR1 SQVTM and CDR2 ANQGSEA. This CDR3 has 18 residues. The DNA for the CDR3 is TGCAGCGTTGACGGACTAGCGGGAGGGCTTATTCCTTTCAATGAGCAGTTCTTC. This sequence encodes CSVDGLAGGLIPFNEQFF.

This clonotype came up many times. The V call is TRBV7-2, the J call TRBJ2-7; 7 bases match TRBD1. The J segment lost 2 bases and the V segment lost 5 bases, leaving 9 bases of the junction unmatched. Looked up from germline, CDR1 is SGHTA and CDR2 is FQGNSA. This CDR3 has 15 amino acids. CDR3 residues: CASSLQGLSTYEQYF. In DNA form, the CDR3 reads TGTGCCAGCAGCCTACAGGGGCTGTCCACCTACGAGCAGTACTTC.

There are many counts of this clonotype. The chain employs TRBV4-1 and TRBJ2-3; 13 bases are shared with TRBD2. CDR3 length equals 16 residues. Trimming at V came to 1 base and at J to 4 bases, leaving 2 bases not matched to a gene. CDR1 is MGHRA and CDR2 is YSYEKL in the germline V gene. This CDR3 is CASSQVGLAGADTQYF. The CDR3 DNA is TGCGCCAGCAGCCAAGTCGGACTAGCGGGAGCAGATACGCAGTATTTT.

This clonotype was recorded at least ten times. DNA for the CDR3: TGTGCCAGCAGCACAGTTGGGCGGGGTCGGGAGACCCAGTACTTC. Translating it yields CASSTVGRGRETQYF. The genes are TRBV7-6 and TRBJ2-5; D may be TRBD2 (6 bases). The CDR3 covers 15 residues. Germline V gives CDR1 SGHVS, CDR2 FNYEAQ. The V and J ends lost 5 bases and 5 bases respectively, with 18 bases between them.

Ten or more counts support this clonotype. The rearrangement uses TRBV27 and TRBJ2-1, with D perhaps matching TRBD2 (5 bases). Germline CDR1 and CDR2: MNHEY and SMNVEV (reference sequence). V lost 9 bases and J 8 bases, leaving 17 bases between the germline ends. This CDR3 is built from 13 residues. The CDR3: CASRGLTNHEQFF. CDR3 DNA: TGTGCCAGTCGGGGTCTCACGAACCATGAGCAGTTCTTC.

This clonotype has only a few counts. The V gene is TRBV30, the J gene TRBJ1-2; D possibly corresponds to TRBD1 (6 bases). There are 15 residues in the CDR3. Trimming left V 4 bases short and J 0 bases short, with 15 bases between. Germline V gene sequence: CDR1 GTSNPN, CDR2 SVGIG (reference sequence). This chain's CDR3 is CAWIRIGGPNYGYTF. CDR3 DNA: TGTGCCTGGATACGAATTGGGGGCCCTAACTATGGCTACACCTTC.

This clonotype showed up just a few times. The V gene is TRBV6-5, the J gene TRBJ2-2; a possible D gene is TRBD1 (6 bases). CDR1 and CDR2 (germline): MNHEY, SVGAGI. The CDR3 consists of 15 residues. Trimming removed 5 bases from V and 1 base from J, with 11 bases in between. The CDR3 is CASSRQAQNTGELFF. The CDR3 nucleotides read TGTGCCAGCAGTAGACAGGCCCAGAACACCGGGGAGCTGTTTTTT.

To note about this clonotype: A much larger clone is a single base away; this may be a read error. V and J are TRBV7-2 and TRBJ1-1; 7 nucleotides line up with TRBD1. The CDR3 has 12 amino acids. Germline values: CDR1 SGHTA, CDR2 FQGNSA. The CDR3 bases are TGTGACAGCAGCTTACGATTAGGGGGCGCTTTCTTT. The encoded protein is CDSSLRLGGAFF. Filled out from reference TRBV7-2 and TRBJ1-1, the complete variable domain reads GAGVSQSPSNKVTEKGKDVELRCDPISGHTALYWYRQSLGQGLEFLIYFQGNSAPDKSGLPSDRFSAERTGGSVSTLTIQRTQQEDSAVYLCDSSLRLGGAFFGQGTRLTVV.

DNA for the CDR3: TGTGCCAGTAGTACCGGGACAGGGCAAGAGACCCAGTACTTC. Protein sequence: CASSTGTGQETQYF. The V gene is TRBV19, the J gene TRBJ2-5; TRBD1 matches 9 bases. Trimming took 4 bases from V and 2 from J; bases not matched to a gene: 2. Germline V gene lookup returns CDR1 LNHDA and CDR2 SQIVND (reference sequence). The CDR3 totals 14 residues.